A single TCR beta chain is shown here with its context. These data are taken from a study of blood T cell repertoires in COVID-19. Whole-study context: COVID-19 samples collected from the United States, Italy and Spain covered acute and convalescent phases. The cDNA or gDNA used as material had been derived from T cells, B-cell-depleted T cells, or PBMCs.

Per the original data handling: Estimation of nucleated cell counts was performed using reference gene primer amplification. TCRdb keeps only in-frame clones here, not all; method: immunoSEQ multiplex PCR. The D gene and trimming were derived from the DNA, and the V and J assignments and clone size from that table. The sample yields hundreds of thousands of clones, around nine tenths seen once. Sequencing was performed on peripheral blood. The sequence derives from a man at least 80 years old with acute or convalescent COVID-19.

The CDR3 sequence is CASSQLSYGYTF. In DNA form, the CDR3 reads TGTGCCAGCAGTCAACTGAGCTATGGCTACACCTTC. The J gene is TRBJ1-2, the V gene TRBV6-2 or TRBV6-3; D is ambiguous. The CDR3 sequence is 12 residues long. V lost 5 bases and J lost 4, with 8 bases in between. Germline V lookup: CDR1 MNHEY, CDR2 SVGEGT.